These T cell receptor beta chains were read from a single sample in a study of cytomegalovirus exposure and HLA in healthy donors. Libraries were prepared by immunoSEQ multiplex PCR; TCRdb keeps only in-frame clonotypes and omits some of them. This sample has 200,000 to 250,000 clones, with roughly four fifths found just once. The sequenced material came from PBMCs. Source of these receptors: a woman between 40 and 50 years old in good health and CMV-seronegative. CDR3s include the opening cysteine and the closing phenylalanine or tryptophan. Each record gives: CDR3 length, V gene, J gene, CDR3 protein.

15	TRBV11-2	TRBJ1-1	CASHTTGGGRTEAFF
14	TRBV10-3	TRBJ1-2	CAISDQIPDYGYTF
16	TRBV4-1	TRBJ1-5	CASSQGQAISNQPQHF
11	TRBV6-6	TRBJ2-7	CASSYRSEQYF
13	TRBV5-1	TRBJ2-3	CASSLVETDTQYF
13	TRBV5-6	TRBJ2-7	CASSSDRVSEQYF
14	TRBV5-6	TRBJ1-2	CASSRTGPDYGYTF
13	TRBV6-1	TRBJ1-3	CASNAQAGNTIYF
15	TRBV27	TRBJ2-7	CASKNGEGSSYEQYF
12	TRBV19	TRBJ1-1	CASSNRVTEAFF
16	TRBV27	TRBJ2-7	CASSLGGGTGVYEQYF
16	TRBV5-1	TRBJ2-3	CASSPGTGTSTDTQYF
16	TRBV18	TRBJ1-2	CASSPGTGVYGYGYTF
14	TRBV6-1	TRBJ2-7	CASSKPGQPYEQYF
15	TRBV18	TRBJ1-5	CASSPKAGSNQPQHF
15	TRBV27	TRBJ2-5	CASSAPGQGVETQYF
16	TRBV7-9	TRBJ1-1	CASSLADGSLNTEAFF
13	TRBV5-4	TRBJ1-5	CASSPQGGQPQHF
15	TRBV14	TRBJ1-2	CASSQITGLKYGYTF
16	TRBV7-6	TRBJ2-3	CASSSTLEGGTDTQYF
14	TRBV27	TRBJ2-7	CASRGLASSYEQYF
16	TRBV5-5	TRBJ1-2	CASSLGVQGLITGYTF
13	TRBV11-3	TRBJ1-6	CASTSSGQGPLHF
13	TRBV19	TRBJ1-2	CASSDRGLNGYTF
15	TRBV7-3	TRBJ1-1	CASSLTGGVNTEAFF
14	TRBV5-1	TRBJ2-2	CASSVQANTGELFF
15	TRBV7-2	TRBJ2-3	CASSPPAGGADTQYF
17	TRBV7-2	TRBJ2-3	CASSSRGSGGALDTQYF
14	TRBV14	TRBJ2-7	CASSQPGTTYEQYF
15	TRBV5-1	TRBJ2-5	CASSLGGTGEETQYF
15	TRBV6-5	TRBJ2-7	CASSRGTVPSYEQYF
15	TRBV5-1	TRBJ2-1	CASSLNPGGENEQFF
11	TRBV2	TRBJ2-1	CASTSDYREFF
15	TRBV7-2	TRBJ1-6	CASSLALGGYSPLHF
15	TRBV15	TRBJ1-6	CATSRDRGVNSPLHF
15	TRBV15	TRBJ1-4	CATSTPLGGSEKLFF
14	TRBV19	TRBJ1-3	CASKPGFSGNTIYF
16	TRBV9	TRBJ2-5	CASSAQGFGNQETQYF
17	TRBV7-2	TRBJ1-5	CASSLMGGHYSNQPQHF
14	TRBV10-3	TRBJ2-7	CAISEIDNSYEQYF
16	TRBV5-1	TRBJ1-2	CASSLPPGTGAGGYTF
15	TRBV30	TRBJ1-4	CAWSVTAGGGEKLFF
14	TRBV9	TRBJ1-1	CASSGGEGGTEAFF
16	TRBV14	TRBJ1-2	CASSQAAGTGYYGYTF
15	TRBV28	TRBJ2-7	CASSRPSGGLYEQYF
16	TRBV4-1	TRBJ2-1	CASSRTGTSISGEQFF
13	TRBV9	TRBJ1-2	CASSPSGGHGYTF
17	TRBV5-4	TRBJ2-1	CASSLGLAGGLFNEQFF
15	TRBV5-1	TRBJ1-2	CASSREGAGNYGYPF
16	TRBV12-5	TRBJ2-1	CASGGGGGARYNEQFF
15	TRBV4-3	TRBJ2-3	CASSHGTRGRDTQYF
13	TRBV6-5	TRBJ1-2	CASTGTGGHGYTF
13	TRBV14	TRBJ2-3	CASSRDLVDTQYF